The 29 T cell receptor beta chains listed next were all sequenced from one sample in a study of PD-L1 blockade in urothelial cancer. This sample's time point: pretreatment peripheral blood. Clones were read by immunoSEQ multiplex PCR, and TCRdb kept only the in-frame ones, dropping some. The data contain approximately 90,000 clones, around 83% of them singletons. Sample: PBMCs, taken around atezolizumab (anti-PD-L1) treatment. Receptor source: a man in his 60s with urothelial cancer.

This chain links TRBV21-1 with TRBJ1-1. TRBV21-1 is recorded as a pseudogene. The CDR3 runs to 13 residues. The CDR3, as DNA: TGTGCCGACTATCCCCGATTAGATACTGAAGCTTTCTTT. Encoded protein: CADYPRLDTEAFF.

This clone was seen a handful of times. The chain uses TRBV28 and TRBJ1-3; no clear D. The CDR3 is made up of 13 amino acids. CDR1 MDHEN and CDR2 SYDVKM come from the germline V gene. The germline V and J ends were trimmed by 8 bases and 1 base, with 9 bases remaining between them. CDR3 sequence: CASGRDSGNTIYF. The CDR3 coding sequence is TGTGCCAGCGGGCGTGATTCTGGAAACACCATATATTTT.

About this clone: Other DNA sequences in the sample encode the same CDR3. The chain carries TRBV15 and TRBJ2-5, with 7 bases fitting TRBD1. The CDR3 has 14 residues. Germline CDR1 is LNHNV and CDR2 is YYDKDF (reference sequence). V gave up 0 bases and J gave up 2 bases; unmatched junction bases: 0. The CDR3 sequence: CATSRDRGQETQYF. DNA of the CDR3: TGTGCCACCAGCAGAGACAGGGGGCAAGAGACCCAGTACTTC.

The rearrangement uses TRBV7-9 and TRBJ2-3; 7 bases agree with TRBD1. V trimming: 6 bases; J trimming: 3 bases; junction bases outside the gene matches: 3. This CDR3 region has 13 residues. The germline V gene encodes CDR1 SEHNR and CDR2 FQNEAQ (reference sequence). CDR3 sequence reads: CASRKQGTDTQYF. The CDR3 coding sequence is TGTGCCAGCAGAAAACAGGGGACAGATACGCAGTATTTT.

The chain is built from TRBV7-7 and TRBJ2-2; D possibly corresponds to TRBD2 (5 bases). V lost 4 bases, J lost 0 bases, and 12 bases lay in between. The CDR3 has 16 amino acids. Per the germline V gene, CDR1 is SSHAT and CDR2 is FNYEAQ (reference sequence). CDR3 sequence: CASSSDPGANTGELFF. Written as DNA, the CDR3 is TGTGCCAGCAGCTCCGACCCCGGGGCGAACACCGGGGAGCTGTTTTTT.

The V call is TRBV11-2, the J call TRBJ2-5; TRBD1 is a possible D gene (5 bases). The CDR3 covers 15 residues. V was pared by 0 bases and J by 7 bases, with 15 bases between. Germline-derived CDR1 and CDR2 are SGHAT and FQNNGV. This CDR3 is CASSLDRRGRATQYF. The DNA for the CDR3 is TGTGCCAGCAGCTTAGATCGAAGGGGCAGGGCGACCCAGTACTTC. Filled out from reference TRBV11-2 and TRBJ2-5, the complete variable domain reads EAGVAQSPRYKIIEKRQSVAFWCNPISGHATLYWYQQILGQGPKLLIQFQNNGVVDDSQLPKDRFSAERLKGVDSTLKIQPAKLEDSAVYLCASSLDRRGRATQYFGPGTRLLVL.

V and J are TRBV5-5 and TRBJ2-1; 9 bases match TRBD1. CDR1 and CDR2 (germline): SGHKS, YYEKEE (reference sequence). V shed 6 bases and J 9 bases; nucleotides not matched to a gene: 16. The CDR3 spans 16 residues. CDR3 coding DNA: TGTGCCAGCATCACGGGACAGGGACGAGTAATTACTGAGCAGTTCTTC. Protein sequence: CASITGQGRVITEQFF. Full variable domain (outside the CDR3, taken from reference TRBV5-5 and TRBJ2-1): DAGVTQSPTHLIKTRGQQVTLRCSPISGHKSVSWYQQVLGQGPQFIFQYYEKEERGRGNFPDRFSARQFPNYSSELNVNALLLGDSALYLCASITGQGRVITEQFFGPGTRLTVL.

This sequence joins TRBV7-2 and TRBJ2-2; TRBD2 agrees at 10 bases. The CDR3 length is 16 residues. Germline CDR1 and CDR2: SGHTA and FQGNSA. V was clipped by 5 bases and J by 1 base; unmatched bases: 4. Written as DNA, the CDR3 is TGTGCCAGCAGCCTTAGGACTAGCGGGAACACCGGGGAGCTGTTTTTT. It encodes CASSLRTSGNTGELFF.

The CDR3 reads CASSPGQTNTEAFF. In DNA form, the CDR3 reads TGTGCCAGCAGCCCGGGACAGACGAACACTGAAGCTTTCTTT. The genes are TRBV28 and TRBJ1-1, with TRBD1 matching over 7 bases. CDR1 MDHEN and CDR2 SYDVKM come from the germline V gene. CDR3 length: 14 residues. V gave up 6 bases and J gave up 1 base; unmatched junction bases: 5. Supplemented by reference TRBV28 and TRBJ1-1, the full variable domain reads DVKVTQSSRYLVKRTGEKVFLECVQDMDHENMFWYRQDPGLGLRLIYFSYDVKMKEKGDIPEGYSVSREKKERFSLILESASTNQTSMYLCASSPGQTNTEAFFGQGTRLTVV.

The chain has TRBV7-8 and TRBJ2-3, with TRBD2 matching over 8 bases. The CDR3 sequence is 21 residues long. V was pared by 5 bases and J by 0 bases, with 22 bases of the junction left unmatched. Germline V gene lookup returns CDR1 SGHVS and CDR2 FQNEAQ. As DNA, the CDR3 is TGTGCCAGCAGCCCCCGGTACCGACTAAGCGGGGGTTCTCCTAGCACAGATACGCAGTATTTT. It specifies CASSPRYRLSGGSPSTDTQYF.

The rearrangement uses TRBV5-1 and TRBJ2-4; 12 bases are a match to TRBD1. The CDR3 consists of 17 residues. The J segment lost 9 bases and the V segment lost 1 base, leaving 11 bases of the junction unmatched. Germline-derived CDR1 and CDR2 are SGHRS and YFSETQ. The CDR3 is CASSLTMQGQGAGIQYF. The DNA for the CDR3 is TGCGCCAGCAGCTTGACGATGCAGGGACAGGGGGCGGGCATTCAGTACTTC.

The chain uses TRBV6-1 and TRBJ1-2; 7 bases agree with TRBD1. The CDR3 has 15 residues. CDR1 and CDR2 from the germline V gene are MNHNS and SASEGT. The V segment lost 6 bases and the J segment 6 bases; nucleotides outside the gene matches: 13. This CDR3 reads CASRPPTGTIDGYTF. CDR3 sequence (DNA): TGTGCCAGCAGACCCCCGACAGGGACAATCGATGGCTACACCTTC.

V gene TRBV6-6 combines with J gene TRBJ2-7; D gene unclear. CDR3 length: 15 amino acids. Per germline, CDR1 MNHNY and CDR2 SVGAGI (reference sequence). The V gene lost 7 bases and the J gene lost 0 bases, with 16 bases spanning the gap. The CDR3 here is CASINSLPNSYEQYF. The CDR3 DNA reads as TGTGCCAGCATCAACTCCCTACCTAACTCCTACGAGCAGTACTTC.

The chain uses TRBV9 and TRBJ2-3; 7 positions agree with TRBD1. The germline V gene encodes CDR1 SGDLS and CDR2 YYNGEE. The CDR3 totals 14 residues. V lost 0 bases to trimming and J lost 6 bases; unmatched junction nucleotides: 4. CDR3: CASSVETGWDTQYF. The CDR3 bases are TGTGCCAGCAGCGTAGAGACAGGGTGGGATACGCAGTATTTT.

This rearrangement joins TRBV6-6 to TRBJ2-5; D gene ambiguous. The CDR3 has 13 amino acids. Germline V CDR1 and CDR2: MNHNY, SVGAGI (reference sequence). V lost 0 bases to trimming and J lost 4 bases, with 6 bases between them. CDR3 amino acids: CASSYSRRETQYF. Written as DNA, the CDR3 is TGTGCCAGCAGTTACTCGAGGAGAGAGACCCAGTACTTC.

The genes are TRBV10-3 and TRBJ2-5; TRBD2 agrees at 8 bases. The ends lost 6 bases at V and 3 bases at J; junction bases unmatched: 3. The CDR3 runs to 13 residues. Germline-derived CDR1 and CDR2 are ENHRY and SYGVKD. The CDR3 reads CAIRQGLEETQYF. The CDR3 DNA reads TGTGCCATCAGGCAGGGACTAGAAGAGACCCAGTACTTC.

This clone turned up a few times. The chain joins TRBV5-6 to TRBJ2-5; perhaps TRBD1 as D (6 bases). The CDR3 runs to 14 residues. Germline V gives CDR1 SGHDT, CDR2 YYEEEE. The V end lost 3 bases, the J end lost 3 bases, and 12 bases lay between the germline ends. The CDR3 DNA is TGTGCCAGCAGCTCCGAACAGGGTGAAGAGACCCAGTACTTC. It specifies CASSSEQGEETQYF.

The V gene is TRBV18, the J gene TRBJ1-5, with D unclear. CDR3 length: 14 residues. V shed 3 bases and J shed 5 bases, with 11 bases lying between them. The germline V gene has CDR1 KGHSH and CDR2 LQKENI. CDR3 loop: CASSPGSEDQPQHF. The CDR3 nucleotides are TGTGCCAGCTCACCCGGTTCGGAGGATCAGCCCCAGCATTTT.

The chain employs TRBV19 and TRBJ1-1; D is ambiguous. V was clipped by 4 bases and J by 1 base, with 13 bases between them. The germline V gene encodes CDR1 LNHDA and CDR2 SQIVND (reference sequence). The CDR3 length is 15 residues. Here the CDR3 DNA reads TGTGCCAGTAGTAGACTTGCGGTCGGGAACACTGAAGCTTTCTTT. Amino acids: CASSRLAVGNTEAFF.

This clone was counted between two and nine times. This chain joins TRBV11-3 and TRBJ1-5; no definite D call. Trimming stripped 11 bases from V and 7 bases from J, with 3 bases between. This CDR3 spans 8 amino acids. Per germline, CDR1 SGHNT and CDR2 YENEEA. The chain's CDR3 is CAPQPQHF. CDR3 nucleotides: TGTGCCCCGCAGCCCCAGCATTTT.

The CDR3 bases are TGTGCCAGCAGTTCTAGCTTCCAGGGGGAGACCCAGTACTTC. Protein: CASSSSFQGETQYF. This chain joins TRBV6-5 and TRBJ2-5; D perhaps matches TRBD1 (6 bases). Trimming cost V 4 bases and J 5 bases, with 14 bases left between them. The germline V gene encodes CDR1 MNHEY and CDR2 SVGAGI. There are 14 residues in the CDR3.

This clone was counted a single time. The chain combines TRBV2 with TRBJ2-1; possibly TRBD2 for D (6 bases). Per germline, CDR1 SNHLY and CDR2 FYNNEI. The ends were cut back, 10 bases at V and 4 bases at J, with 17 bases in the middle. The CDR3 has 14 residues. The CDR3 nucleotides read TGTGCCATCATTTCGGGAGACACTTACAATGAGCAGTTCTTC. Amino acids: CAIISGDTYNEQFF.

The V call is TRBV5-5, the J call TRBJ2-1, with 9 bases matching TRBD1. This CDR3 has 15 residues. CDR1 and CDR2 from the germline V gene are SGHKS and YYEKEE (reference sequence). The J segment lost 9 bases and the V segment lost 4 bases, leaving 11 bases of the junction unmatched. This chain's CDR3 is CASSQPTGGFPEQFF. CDR3 DNA sequence: TGTGCCAGCAGCCAGCCGACAGGGGGGTTTCCTGAGCAGTTCTTC.

This clone appeared once. The V call is TRBV5-1, the J call TRBJ1-5; 7 nucleotides line up with TRBD1. Trimming removed 1 base from V and 5 bases from J; junction bases left unmatched: 3. The CDR3 runs 14 residues. Germline assignment: CDR1 SGHRS and CDR2 YFSETQ. The CDR3 DNA reads TGCGCCAGCAGCTTGACAGGGGTGGATCAGCCCCAGCATTTT. This gives the protein CASSLTGVDQPQHF.

The V and J genes are TRBV14 and TRBJ1-2; tentative D call: TRBD1 (6 bases). Trimming took off 3 bases at V and 8 bases at J, with 13 bases between the two ends. CDR3 length equals 13 residues. The germline CDR1 and CDR2 sequences are SGHDN and FVKESK. This CDR3 is CASSQQTGIGYTF. CDR3 DNA: TGTGCCAGCAGCCAGCAAACAGGGATCGGCTACACCTTC.

The chain has TRBV30 and TRBJ2-3; 8 bases fit TRBD1. Trimming cost V 7 bases and J 4 bases; bases outside gene matches: 10. The CDR3 totals 14 residues. The V gene's germline CDR1 is GTSNPN and CDR2 SVGIG (reference sequence). The CDR3 sequence is CAYGQGLTSDTQYF. In DNA, the CDR3 is TGTGCCTACGGACAGGGACTCACCTCAGATACGCAGTATTTT.

This clone was seen a few times. The rearrangement links TRBV6-5 to TRBJ1-5; D not resolved. The CDR3 contains 13 residues. The germline V and J ends were trimmed by 2 bases and 3 bases, with 5 bases remaining between them. Per germline, CDR1 MNHEY and CDR2 SVGAGI. The CDR3 loop is CASSYQLNQPQHF. Written as DNA, the CDR3 is TGTGCCAGCAGTTACCAACTCAATCAGCCCCAGCATTTT.

The chain is built from TRBV9 and TRBJ2-5, with 10 bases that match TRBD1. Trimming cost V 0 bases and J 4 bases; bases outside gene matches: 3. The CDR3 is 15 residues long. CDR1 is SGDLS, CDR2 YYNGEE, per germline. CDR3 sequence (DNA): TGTGCCAGCAGCGTAGAGACAGGGGGCGGAGAGACCCAGTACTTC. It specifies CASSVETGGGETQYF. Full variable domain (outside the CDR3, taken from reference TRBV9 and TRBJ2-5): DSGVTQTPKHLITATGQRVTLRCSPRSGDLSVYWYQQSLDQGLQFLIQYYNGEERAKGNILERFSAQQFPDLHSELNLSSLELGDSALYFCASSVETGGGETQYFGPGTRLLVL.

The gene calls are TRBV19 and TRBJ2-7, with D possibly being TRBD2 (5 bases). V was clipped by 1 base and J by 2 bases, with 15 bases between them. Germline loops: CDR1 LNHDA, CDR2 SQIVND (reference sequence). The CDR3 runs to 16 residues. DNA for the CDR3: TGTGCCAGTAGTATAGTATCGGGGTCTCCTACCTACGAGCAGTACTTC. Translating gives CASSIVSGSPTYEQYF.